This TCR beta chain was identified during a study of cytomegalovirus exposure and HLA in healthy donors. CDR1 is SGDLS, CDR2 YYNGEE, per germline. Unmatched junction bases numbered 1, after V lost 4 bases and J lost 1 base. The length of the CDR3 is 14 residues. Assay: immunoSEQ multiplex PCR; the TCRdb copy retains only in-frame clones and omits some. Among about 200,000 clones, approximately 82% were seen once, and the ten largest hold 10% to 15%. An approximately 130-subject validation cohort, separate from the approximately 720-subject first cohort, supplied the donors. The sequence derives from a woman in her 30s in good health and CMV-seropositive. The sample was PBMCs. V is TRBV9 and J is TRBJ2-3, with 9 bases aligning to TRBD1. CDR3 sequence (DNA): TGTGCCAGCAGCCGACAGGGGGGCACAGATACGCAGTATTTT. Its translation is CASSRQGGTDTQYF.